This TCR beta chain is drawn from a study of Graves' ophthalmopathy and Graves' hyperthyroidism. Amplification targeted the TCR beta CDR3 regions, with RNA transcripts as the source material. HTBI-primed first-round RT-PCR preceded second-round multiplex PCR. TCRdb processed the multiplex PCR reads anew with MiXCR; each CDR3 protein has one entry. This sample carries 350,000 to 450,000 distinct CDR3 sequences, roughly 21% of them seen once, and the ten largest clones take under 3.5%. This CDR3 comprises 15 residues. Trimming took 7 bases from V and 4 from J, leaving 19 bases between them. The receptor was isolated from a woman between 18 and 29 years old with stable Graves' hyperthyroidism. Sequencing used peripheral blood. The chain employs TRBV12-3 or TRBV12-4 and TRBJ1-2; TRBD1 might be the D (5 bases). CDR3 sequence: CASTPNTQGPYGYTF. The CDR3 region has the DNA TGTGCCAGCACACCTAACACGCAGGGCCCCTATGGCTACACCTTC.